This T cell receptor beta chain was captured by sequencing in a study of cytomegalovirus exposure and HLA in healthy donors. PCR amplification relied on 60 Vbeta primers (plus 13 Jbeta primers). Only in-frame clones appear in the TCRdb table, and some are missing; sequencing was by immunoSEQ multiplex PCR. The profile covers some 130,000 clones, with around 80% appearing a single time and roughly 2% taken by the ten largest. About this clone itself: As yet, its antigen is unknown.

J gave up 2 bases and V 4 bases, and 5 bases lay outside the gene matches. CDR1 is MNHEY and CDR2 is SVGAGI in the germline V gene. The CDR3 totals 15 residues. Study-wide points: Cytomegalovirus status was reportedly diagnosed by the classifier with high specificity and sensitivity. As a later analysis showed, a missense DCLRE1C variant was linked to trimming of TCR beta V- and J-genes. HLA alleles showed associations with fewer than 20,000 TCR beta sequences in a later analysis, at a 0.05 false discovery rate.

The source is a man aged 18 to 35 in good health and CMV-seronegative. Sequenced material: PBMCs. This chain uses TRBV6-5 with TRBJ1-2; 9 bases fit TRBD1. The CDR3 protein is CASSSPGTGNYGYTF. The CDR3 coding sequence is TGTGCCAGCAGTTCTCCCGGGACAGGGAACTATGGCTACACCTTC.